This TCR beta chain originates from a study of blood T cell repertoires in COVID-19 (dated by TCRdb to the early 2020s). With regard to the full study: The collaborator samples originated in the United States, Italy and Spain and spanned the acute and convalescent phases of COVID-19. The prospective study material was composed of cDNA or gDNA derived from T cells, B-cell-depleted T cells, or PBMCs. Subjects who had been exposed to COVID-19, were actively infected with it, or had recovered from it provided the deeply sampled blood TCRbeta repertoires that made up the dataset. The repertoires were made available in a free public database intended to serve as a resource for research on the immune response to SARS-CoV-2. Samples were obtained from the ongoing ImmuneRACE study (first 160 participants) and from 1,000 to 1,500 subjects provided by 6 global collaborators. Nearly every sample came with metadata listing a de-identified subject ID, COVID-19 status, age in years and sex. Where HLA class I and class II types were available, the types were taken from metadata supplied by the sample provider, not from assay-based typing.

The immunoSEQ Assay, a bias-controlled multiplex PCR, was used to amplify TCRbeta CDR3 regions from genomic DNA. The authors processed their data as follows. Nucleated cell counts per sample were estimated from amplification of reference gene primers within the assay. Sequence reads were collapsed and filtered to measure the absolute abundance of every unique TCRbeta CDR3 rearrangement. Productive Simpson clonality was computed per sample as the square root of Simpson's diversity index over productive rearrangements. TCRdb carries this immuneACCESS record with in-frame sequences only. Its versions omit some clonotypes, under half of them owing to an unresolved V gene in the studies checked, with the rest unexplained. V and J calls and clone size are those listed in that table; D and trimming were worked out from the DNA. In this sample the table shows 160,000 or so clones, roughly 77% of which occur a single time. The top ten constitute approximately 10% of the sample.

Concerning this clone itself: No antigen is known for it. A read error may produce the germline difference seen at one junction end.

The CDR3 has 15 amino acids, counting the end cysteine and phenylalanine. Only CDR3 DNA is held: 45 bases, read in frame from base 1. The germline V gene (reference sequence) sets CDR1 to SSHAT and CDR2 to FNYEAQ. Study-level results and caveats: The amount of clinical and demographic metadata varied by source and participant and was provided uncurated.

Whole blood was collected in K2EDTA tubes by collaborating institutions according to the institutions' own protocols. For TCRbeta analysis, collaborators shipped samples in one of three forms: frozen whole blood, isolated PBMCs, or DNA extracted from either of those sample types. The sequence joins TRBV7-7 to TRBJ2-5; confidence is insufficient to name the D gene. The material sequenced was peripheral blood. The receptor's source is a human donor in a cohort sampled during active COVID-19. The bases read TGTGCTAGCAGCCAATACCCAGGAAGAGAAGAGACCCAGTACTTC. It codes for CASSQYPGREETQYF.